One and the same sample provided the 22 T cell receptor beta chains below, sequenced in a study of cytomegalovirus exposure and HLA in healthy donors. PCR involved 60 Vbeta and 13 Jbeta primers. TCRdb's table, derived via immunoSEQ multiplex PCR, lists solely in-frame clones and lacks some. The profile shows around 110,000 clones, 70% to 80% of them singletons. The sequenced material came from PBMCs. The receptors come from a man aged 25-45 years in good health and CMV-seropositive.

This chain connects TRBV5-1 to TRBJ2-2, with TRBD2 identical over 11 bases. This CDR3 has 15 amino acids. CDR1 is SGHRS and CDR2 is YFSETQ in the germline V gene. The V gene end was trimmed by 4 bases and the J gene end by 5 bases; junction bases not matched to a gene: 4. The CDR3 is CASSGRLAGTGELFF. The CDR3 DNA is TGCGCCAGCAGCGGGAGACTAGCGGGGACCGGGGAGCTGTTTTTT.

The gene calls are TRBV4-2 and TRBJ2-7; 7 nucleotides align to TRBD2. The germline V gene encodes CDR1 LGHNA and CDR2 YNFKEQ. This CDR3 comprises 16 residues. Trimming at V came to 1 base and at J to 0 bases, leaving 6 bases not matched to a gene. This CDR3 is CASSQGGRDSSYEQYF. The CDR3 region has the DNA TGTGCCAGCAGCCAAGGAGGGAGGGATAGCTCCTACGAGCAGTACTTC.

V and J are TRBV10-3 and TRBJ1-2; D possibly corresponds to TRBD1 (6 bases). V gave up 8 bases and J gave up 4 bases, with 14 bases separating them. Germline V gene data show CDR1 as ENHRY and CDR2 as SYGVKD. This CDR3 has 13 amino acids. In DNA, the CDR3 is TGTGCCATCCCGGGGGGGGCTACCTATGGCTACACCTTC. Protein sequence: CAIPGGATYGYTF.

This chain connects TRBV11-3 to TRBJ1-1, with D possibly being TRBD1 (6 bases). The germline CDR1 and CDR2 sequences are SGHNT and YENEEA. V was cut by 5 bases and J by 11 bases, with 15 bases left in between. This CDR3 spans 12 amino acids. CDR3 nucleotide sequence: TGTGCCAGCAGCACTCAGGGGTTTAGGGCTTTCTTT. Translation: CASSTQGFRAFF.

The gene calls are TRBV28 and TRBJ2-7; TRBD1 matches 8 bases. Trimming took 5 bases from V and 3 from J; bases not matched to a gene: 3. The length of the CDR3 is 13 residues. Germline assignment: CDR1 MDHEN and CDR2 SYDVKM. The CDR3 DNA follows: TGTGCCAGCAGTCCCGGACAGGGCTACGAGCAGTACTTC. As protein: CASSPGQGYEQYF.

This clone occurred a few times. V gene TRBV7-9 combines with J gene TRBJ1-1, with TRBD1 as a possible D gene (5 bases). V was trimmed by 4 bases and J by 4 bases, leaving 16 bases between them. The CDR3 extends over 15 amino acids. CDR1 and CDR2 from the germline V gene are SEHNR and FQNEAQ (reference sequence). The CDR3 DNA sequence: TGTGCCAGCAGCTCCAGGAACCGGGGGTCCACTGAAGCTTTCTTT. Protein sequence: CASSSRNRGSTEAFF.

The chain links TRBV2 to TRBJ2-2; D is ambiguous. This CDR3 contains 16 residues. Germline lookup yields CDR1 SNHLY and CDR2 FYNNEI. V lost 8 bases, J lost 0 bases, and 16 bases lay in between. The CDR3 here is CASVPTEFANTGELFF. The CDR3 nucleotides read TGTGCCAGCGTCCCTACAGAATTCGCGAACACCGGGGAGCTGTTTTTT.

The CDR3 region is CASSSGAFYYGYTF. Written as DNA, the CDR3 is TGCGCCAGCAGCAGCGGGGCTTTTTACTATGGCTACACCTTC. This rearrangement joins TRBV4-1 to TRBJ1-2, with D possibly matching TRBD1 (5 bases). Germline V gene data show CDR1 as MGHRA and CDR2 as YSYEKL. This CDR3 spans 14 amino acids. Trimming took off 5 bases at V and 3 bases at J, with 13 bases between the two ends.

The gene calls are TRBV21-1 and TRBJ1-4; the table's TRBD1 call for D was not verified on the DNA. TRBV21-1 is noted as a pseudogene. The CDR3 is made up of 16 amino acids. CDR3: CASSSPVGQVEEKLFF. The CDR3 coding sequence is TGTGCCAGCAGCTCGCCGGTGGGGCAGGTTGAGGAAAAACTGTTTTTT.

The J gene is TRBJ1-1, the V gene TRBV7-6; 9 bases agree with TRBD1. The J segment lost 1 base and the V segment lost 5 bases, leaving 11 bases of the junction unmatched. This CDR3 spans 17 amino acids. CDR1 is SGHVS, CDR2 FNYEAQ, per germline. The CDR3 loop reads CASSLRGQGRGNTEAFF. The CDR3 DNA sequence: TGTGCCAGCAGCCTAAGGGGACAGGGACGGGGGAACACTGAAGCTTTCTTT.

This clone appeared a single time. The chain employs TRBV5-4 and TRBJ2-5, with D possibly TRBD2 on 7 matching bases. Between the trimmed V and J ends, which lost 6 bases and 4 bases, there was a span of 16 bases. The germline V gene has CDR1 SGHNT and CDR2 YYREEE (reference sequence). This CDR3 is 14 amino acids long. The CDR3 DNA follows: TGTGCCAGCATGGGGGGGCAGGATAGAGAGACCCAGTACTTC. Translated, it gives CASMGGQDRETQYF.

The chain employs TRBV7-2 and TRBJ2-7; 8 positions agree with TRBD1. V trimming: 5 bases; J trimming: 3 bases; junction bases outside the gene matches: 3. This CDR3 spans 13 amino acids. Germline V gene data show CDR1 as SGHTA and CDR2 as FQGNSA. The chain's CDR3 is CASSRTGFYEQYF. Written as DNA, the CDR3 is TGTGCCAGCAGCCGGACAGGGTTCTACGAGCAGTACTTC.

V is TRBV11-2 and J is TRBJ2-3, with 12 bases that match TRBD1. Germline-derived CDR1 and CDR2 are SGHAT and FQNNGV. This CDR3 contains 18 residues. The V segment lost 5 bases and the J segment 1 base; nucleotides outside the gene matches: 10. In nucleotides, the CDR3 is TGTGCCAGCAGCAAAACCGGGACAGGGGGCGGGGGCACAGATACGCAGTATTTT. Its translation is CASSKTGTGGGGTDTQYF. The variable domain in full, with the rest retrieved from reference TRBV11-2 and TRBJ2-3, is EAGVAQSPRYKIIEKRQSVAFWCNPISGHATLYWYQQILGQGPKLLIQFQNNGVVDDSQLPKDRFSAERLKGVDSTLKIQPAKLEDSAVYLCASSKTGTGGGGTDTQYFGPGTRLTVL.

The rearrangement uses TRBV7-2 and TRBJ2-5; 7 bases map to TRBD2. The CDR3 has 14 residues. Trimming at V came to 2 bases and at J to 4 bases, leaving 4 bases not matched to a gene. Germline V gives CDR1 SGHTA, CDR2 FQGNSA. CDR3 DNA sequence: TGTGCCAGCAGCTTACGGGACTACTCAGAGACCCAGTACTTC. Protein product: CASSLRDYSETQYF.

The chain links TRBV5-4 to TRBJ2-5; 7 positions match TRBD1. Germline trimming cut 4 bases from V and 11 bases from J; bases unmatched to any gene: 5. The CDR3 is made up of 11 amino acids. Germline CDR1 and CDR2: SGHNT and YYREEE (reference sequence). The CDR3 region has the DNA TGTGCCAGCAGCCAACCGGGACAGCAGTACTTC. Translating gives CASSQPGQQYF.

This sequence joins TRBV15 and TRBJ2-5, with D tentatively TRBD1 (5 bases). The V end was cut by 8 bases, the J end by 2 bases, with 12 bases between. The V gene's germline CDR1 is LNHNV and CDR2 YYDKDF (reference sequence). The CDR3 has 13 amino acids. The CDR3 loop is CATVGALQETQYF. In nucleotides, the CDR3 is TGTGCCACCGTTGGGGCGTTACAAGAGACCCAGTACTTC.

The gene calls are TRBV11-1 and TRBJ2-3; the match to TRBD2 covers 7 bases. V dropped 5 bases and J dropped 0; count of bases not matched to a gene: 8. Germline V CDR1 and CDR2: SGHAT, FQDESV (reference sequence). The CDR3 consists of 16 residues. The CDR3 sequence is CASSLPLAASTDTQYF. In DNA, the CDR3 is TGTGCCAGCAGCCTTCCTCTAGCGGCTAGCACAGATACGCAGTATTTT.

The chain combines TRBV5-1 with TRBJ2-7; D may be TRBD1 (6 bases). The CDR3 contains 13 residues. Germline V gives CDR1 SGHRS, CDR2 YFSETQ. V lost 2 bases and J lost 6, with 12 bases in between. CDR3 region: CASSFVPTGEQYF. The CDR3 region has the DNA TGCGCCAGCAGCTTCGTACCGACAGGCGAGCAGTACTTC.

CDR3 DNA: TGTGCCAGCAGCCCGGGGGTTGACCTATATTCACCCCTCCACTTT. This encodes CASSPGVDLYSPLHF. This chain connects TRBV9 to TRBJ1-6, with a possible D match to TRBD1 (5 bases). Trimming removed 4 bases from V and 8 bases from J, with 16 bases in between. The germline V gene has CDR1 SGDLS and CDR2 YYNGEE. This CDR3 is 15 amino acids long.

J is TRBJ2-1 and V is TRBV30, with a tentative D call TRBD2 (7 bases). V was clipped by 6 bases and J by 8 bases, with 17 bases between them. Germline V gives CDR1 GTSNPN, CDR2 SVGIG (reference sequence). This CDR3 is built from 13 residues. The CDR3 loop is CACPNPGGHEQFF. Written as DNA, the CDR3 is TGTGCCTGCCCAAACCCCGGGGGGCATGAGCAGTTCTTC.

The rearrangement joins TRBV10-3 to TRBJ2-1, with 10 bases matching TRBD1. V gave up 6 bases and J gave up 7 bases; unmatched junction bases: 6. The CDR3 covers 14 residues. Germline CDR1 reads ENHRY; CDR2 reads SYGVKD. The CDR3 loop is CAISRQGAGNEQFF. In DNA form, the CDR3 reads TGTGCCATCAGCCGACAGGGGGCAGGGAATGAGCAGTTCTTC.

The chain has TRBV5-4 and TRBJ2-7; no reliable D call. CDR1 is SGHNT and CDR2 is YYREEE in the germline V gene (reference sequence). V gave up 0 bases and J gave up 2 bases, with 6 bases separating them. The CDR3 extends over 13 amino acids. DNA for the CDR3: TGTGCCAGCAGCTTGGGCAGTGCCTACGAGCAGTACTTC. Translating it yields CASSLGSAYEQYF.